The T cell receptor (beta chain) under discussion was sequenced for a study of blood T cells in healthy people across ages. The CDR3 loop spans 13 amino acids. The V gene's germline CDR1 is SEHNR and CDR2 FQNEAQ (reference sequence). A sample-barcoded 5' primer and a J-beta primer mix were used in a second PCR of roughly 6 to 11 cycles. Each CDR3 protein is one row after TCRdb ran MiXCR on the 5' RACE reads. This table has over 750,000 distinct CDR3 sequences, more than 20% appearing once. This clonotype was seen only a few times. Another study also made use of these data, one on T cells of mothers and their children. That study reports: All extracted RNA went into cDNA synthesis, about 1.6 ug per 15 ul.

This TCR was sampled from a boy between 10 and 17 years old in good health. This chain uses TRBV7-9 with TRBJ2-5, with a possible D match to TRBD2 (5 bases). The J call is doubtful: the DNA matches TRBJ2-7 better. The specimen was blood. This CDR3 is CASSAGQDHEQYF. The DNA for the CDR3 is TGTGCCAGCAGCGCGGGCCAGGACCACGAGCAGTACTTC.